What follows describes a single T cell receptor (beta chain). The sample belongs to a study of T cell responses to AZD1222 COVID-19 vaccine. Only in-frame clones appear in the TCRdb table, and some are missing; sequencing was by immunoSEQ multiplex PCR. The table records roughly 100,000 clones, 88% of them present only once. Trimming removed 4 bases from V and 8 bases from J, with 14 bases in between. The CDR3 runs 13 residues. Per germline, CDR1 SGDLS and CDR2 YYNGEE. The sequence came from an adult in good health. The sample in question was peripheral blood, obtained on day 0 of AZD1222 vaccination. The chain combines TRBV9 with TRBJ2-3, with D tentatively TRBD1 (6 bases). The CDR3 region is CASSPFDRSTQYF. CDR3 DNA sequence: TGTGCCAGCAGCCCCTTCGACAGGAGTACGCAGTATTTT.